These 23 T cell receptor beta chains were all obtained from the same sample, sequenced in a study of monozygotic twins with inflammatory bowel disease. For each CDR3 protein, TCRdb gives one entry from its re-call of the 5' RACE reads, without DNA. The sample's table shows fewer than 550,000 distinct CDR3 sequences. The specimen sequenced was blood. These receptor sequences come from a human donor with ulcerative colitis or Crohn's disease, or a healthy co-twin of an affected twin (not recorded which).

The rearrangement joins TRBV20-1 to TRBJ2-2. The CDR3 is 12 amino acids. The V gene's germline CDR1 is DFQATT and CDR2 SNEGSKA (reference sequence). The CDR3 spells CSTLLSTGELFF.

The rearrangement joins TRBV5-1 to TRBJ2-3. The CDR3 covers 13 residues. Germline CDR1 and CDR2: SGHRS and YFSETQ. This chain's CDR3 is CASSKEITDTQYF.

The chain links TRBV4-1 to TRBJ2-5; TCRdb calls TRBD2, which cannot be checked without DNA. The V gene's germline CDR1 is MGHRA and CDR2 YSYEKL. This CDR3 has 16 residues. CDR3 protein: CASSQEGGLAQETQYF.

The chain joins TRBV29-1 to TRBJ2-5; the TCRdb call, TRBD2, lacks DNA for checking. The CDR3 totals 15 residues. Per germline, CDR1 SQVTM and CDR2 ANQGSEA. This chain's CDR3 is CSVSVSGQYQETQYF.

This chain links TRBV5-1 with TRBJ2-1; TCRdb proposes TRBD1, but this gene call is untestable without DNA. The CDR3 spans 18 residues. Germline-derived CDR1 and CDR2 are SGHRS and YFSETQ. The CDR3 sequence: CASRTGGDRGSTPYGQFF.

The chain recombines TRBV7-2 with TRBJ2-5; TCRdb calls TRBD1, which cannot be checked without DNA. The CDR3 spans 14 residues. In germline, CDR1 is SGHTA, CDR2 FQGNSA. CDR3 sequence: CASSRTGNEETQYF.

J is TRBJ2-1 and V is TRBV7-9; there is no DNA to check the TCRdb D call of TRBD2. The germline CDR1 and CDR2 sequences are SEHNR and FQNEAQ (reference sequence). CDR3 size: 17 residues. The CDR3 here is CASSQRLAGGSYNEQFF.

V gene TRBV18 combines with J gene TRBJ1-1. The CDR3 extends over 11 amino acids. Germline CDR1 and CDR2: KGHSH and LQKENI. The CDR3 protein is CASSQDTEAFF.

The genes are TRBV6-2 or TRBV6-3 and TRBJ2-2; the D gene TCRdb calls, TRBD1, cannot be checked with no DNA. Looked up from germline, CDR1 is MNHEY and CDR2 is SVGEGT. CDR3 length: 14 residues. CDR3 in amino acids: CASSYNRGAGELFF.

CDR3 sequence reads: CASSLWSGENIQYF. The chain combines TRBV12-3 or TRBV12-4 with TRBJ2-4; checking the TCRdb D call of TRBD1 is not possible without DNA. The CDR3 loop spans 14 amino acids.

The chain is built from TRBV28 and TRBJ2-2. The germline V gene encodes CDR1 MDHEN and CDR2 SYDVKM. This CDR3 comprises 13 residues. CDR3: CASRHIRIGELFF. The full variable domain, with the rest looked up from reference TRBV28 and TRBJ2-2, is DVKVTQSSRYLVKRTGEKVFLECVQDMDHENMFWYRQDPGLGLRLIYFSYDVKMKEKGDIPEGYSVSREKKERFSLILESASTNQTSMYLCASRHIRIGELFFGEGSRLTVL.

The CDR3 here is CSATGTSLAYNEQFF. The chain employs TRBV20-1 and TRBJ2-1; TCRdb proposes TRBD2, but this gene call is untestable without DNA. The CDR3 extends over 15 amino acids. In germline, CDR1 is DFQATT, CDR2 SNEGSKA (reference sequence).

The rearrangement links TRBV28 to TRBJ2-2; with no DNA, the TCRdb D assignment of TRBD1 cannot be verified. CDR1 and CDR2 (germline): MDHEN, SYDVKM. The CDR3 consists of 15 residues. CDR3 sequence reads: CASSLAQPPTGELFF.

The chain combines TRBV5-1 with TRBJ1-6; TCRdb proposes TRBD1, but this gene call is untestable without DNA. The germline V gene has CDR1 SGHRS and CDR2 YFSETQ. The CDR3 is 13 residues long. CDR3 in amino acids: CASRTDRAHPLHF.

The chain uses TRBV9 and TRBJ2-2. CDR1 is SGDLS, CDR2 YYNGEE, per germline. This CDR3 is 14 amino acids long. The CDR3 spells CASSVEFGPGELFF.

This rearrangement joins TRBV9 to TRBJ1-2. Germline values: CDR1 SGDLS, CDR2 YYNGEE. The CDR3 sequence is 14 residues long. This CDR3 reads CASSVVTDSYGYTF.

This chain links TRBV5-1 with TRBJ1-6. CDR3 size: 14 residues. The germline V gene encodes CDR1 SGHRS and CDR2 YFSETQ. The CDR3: CASSLSGNGSPLHF.

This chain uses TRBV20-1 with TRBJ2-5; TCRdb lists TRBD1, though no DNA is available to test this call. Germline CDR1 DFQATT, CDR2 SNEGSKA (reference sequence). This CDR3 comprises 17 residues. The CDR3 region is CSAREAPGPRYQETQYF.

The CDR3 sequence: CASSPGVAVQYF. This chain links TRBV7-9 with TRBJ2-7; no DNA is available, so the TRBD2 call from TCRdb remains unchecked. This CDR3 spans 12 amino acids. Germline loops: CDR1 SEHNR, CDR2 FQNEAQ (reference sequence).

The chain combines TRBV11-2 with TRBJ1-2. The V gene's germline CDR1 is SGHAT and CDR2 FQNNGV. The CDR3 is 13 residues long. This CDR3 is CASSLEYGYGYTF.

CDR3 protein: CASSQERLAGYNEQFF. The J gene is TRBJ2-1, the V gene TRBV14; no DNA is available, so the TRBD2 call from TCRdb remains unchecked. The CDR3 is made up of 16 amino acids. In germline, CDR1 is SGHDN, CDR2 FVKESK.

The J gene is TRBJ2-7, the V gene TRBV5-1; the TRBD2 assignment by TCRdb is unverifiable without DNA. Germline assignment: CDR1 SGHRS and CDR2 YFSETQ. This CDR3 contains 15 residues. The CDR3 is CASSWAGGSRYEQYF.

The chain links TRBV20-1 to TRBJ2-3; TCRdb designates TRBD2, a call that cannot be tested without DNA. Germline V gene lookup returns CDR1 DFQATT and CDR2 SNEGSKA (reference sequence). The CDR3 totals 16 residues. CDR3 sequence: CSAHGGLAGLTDTQYF.